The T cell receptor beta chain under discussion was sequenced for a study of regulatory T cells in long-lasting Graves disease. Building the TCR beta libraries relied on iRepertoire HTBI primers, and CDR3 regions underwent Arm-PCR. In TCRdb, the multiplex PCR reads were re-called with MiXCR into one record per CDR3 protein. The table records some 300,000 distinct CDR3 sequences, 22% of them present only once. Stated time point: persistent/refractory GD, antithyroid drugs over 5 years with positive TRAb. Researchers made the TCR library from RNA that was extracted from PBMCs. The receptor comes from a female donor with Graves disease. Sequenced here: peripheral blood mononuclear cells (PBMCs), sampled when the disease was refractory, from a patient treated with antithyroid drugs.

The CDR3, as DNA: TGTGCCTGGAGGTTTAGTAGCGGGAGTTACGAGCAGTACTTC. Encoded protein: CAWRFSSGSYEQYF. The chain couples TRBV30 to TRBJ2-7, with 9 bases matching TRBD2. The CDR3 runs to 14 residues. CDR1 GTSNPN and CDR2 SVGIG come from the germline V gene (reference sequence). J gave up 4 bases and V 3 bases, and 7 bases lay outside the gene matches.